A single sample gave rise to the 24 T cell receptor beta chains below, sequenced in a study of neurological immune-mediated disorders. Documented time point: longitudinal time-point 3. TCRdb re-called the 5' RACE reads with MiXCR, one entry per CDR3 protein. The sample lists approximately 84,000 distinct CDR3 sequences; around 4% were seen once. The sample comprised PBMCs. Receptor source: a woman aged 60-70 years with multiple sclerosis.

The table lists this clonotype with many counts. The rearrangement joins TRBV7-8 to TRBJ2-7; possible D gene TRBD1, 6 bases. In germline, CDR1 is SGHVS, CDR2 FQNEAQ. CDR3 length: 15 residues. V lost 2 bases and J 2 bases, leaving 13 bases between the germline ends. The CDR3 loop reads CASSLSQGGTYEQYF. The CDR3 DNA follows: TGTGCCAGCAGCTTATCACAGGGCGGCACCTACGAGCAGTACTTC.

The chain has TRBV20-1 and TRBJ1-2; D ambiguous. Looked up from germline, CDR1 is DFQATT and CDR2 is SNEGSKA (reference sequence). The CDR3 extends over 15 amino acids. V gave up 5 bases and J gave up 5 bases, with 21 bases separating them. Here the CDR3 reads CSASQARSLLYGYTF. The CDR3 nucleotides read TGCAGTGCTTCGCAAGCGAGATCTTTACTATATGGCTACACCTTC.

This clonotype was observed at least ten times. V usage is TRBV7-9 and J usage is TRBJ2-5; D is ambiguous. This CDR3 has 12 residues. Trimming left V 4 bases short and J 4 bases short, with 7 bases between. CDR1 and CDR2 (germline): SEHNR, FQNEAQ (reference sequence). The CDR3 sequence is CASSSGRETQYF. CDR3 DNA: TGTGCCAGCAGCTCCGGACGAGAGACCCAGTACTTC.

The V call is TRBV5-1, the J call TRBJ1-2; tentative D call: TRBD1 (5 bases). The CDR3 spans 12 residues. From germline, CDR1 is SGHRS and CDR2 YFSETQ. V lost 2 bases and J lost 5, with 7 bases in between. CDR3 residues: CASSLQEYGYTF. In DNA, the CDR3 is TGCGCCAGCAGCTTACAGGAATATGGCTACACCTTC.

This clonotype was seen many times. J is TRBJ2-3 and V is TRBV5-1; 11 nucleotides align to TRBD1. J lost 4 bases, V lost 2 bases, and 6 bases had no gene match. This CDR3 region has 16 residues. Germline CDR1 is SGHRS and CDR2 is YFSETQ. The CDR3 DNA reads TGCGCCAGCAGCTTCGGGAGGACAGGGGGCTCAGATACGCAGTATTTT. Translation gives CASSFGRTGGSDTQYF.

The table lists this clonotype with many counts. The CDR3, as DNA: TGTGCCAGCAGTCGAGTACAGGGGACGGCCTCCTACAATGAGCAGTTCTTC. Amino acid sequence: CASSRVQGTASYNEQFF. This chain connects TRBV7-9 to TRBJ2-1; 7 bases map to TRBD1. V shed 6 bases, J shed 0 bases, and the junction held 11 bases outside the gene matches. The CDR3 is 17 amino acids. Germline loops: CDR1 SEHNR, CDR2 FQNEAQ (reference sequence).

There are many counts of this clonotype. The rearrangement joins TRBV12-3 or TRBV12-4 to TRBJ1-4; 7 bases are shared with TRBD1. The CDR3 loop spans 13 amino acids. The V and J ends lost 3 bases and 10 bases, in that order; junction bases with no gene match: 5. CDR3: CASSFRQGGKLFF. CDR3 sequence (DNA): TGTGCCAGCAGTTTTAGACAGGGCGGAAAACTGTTTTTT.

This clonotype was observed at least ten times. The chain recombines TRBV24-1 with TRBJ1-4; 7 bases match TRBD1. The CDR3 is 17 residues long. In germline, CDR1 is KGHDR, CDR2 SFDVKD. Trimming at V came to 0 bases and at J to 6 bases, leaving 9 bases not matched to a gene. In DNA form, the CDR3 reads TGTGCCACCAGTGATTTGGCTTCCACAGGGGCAGATGAAAAACTGTTTTTT. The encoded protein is CATSDLASTGADEKLFF.

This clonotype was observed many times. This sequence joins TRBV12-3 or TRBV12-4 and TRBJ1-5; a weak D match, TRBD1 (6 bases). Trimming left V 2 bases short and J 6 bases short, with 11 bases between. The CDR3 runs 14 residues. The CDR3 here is CASSLTGTVQPQHF. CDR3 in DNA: TGTGCCAGCAGTTTAACAGGGACGGTTCAGCCCCAGCATTTT.

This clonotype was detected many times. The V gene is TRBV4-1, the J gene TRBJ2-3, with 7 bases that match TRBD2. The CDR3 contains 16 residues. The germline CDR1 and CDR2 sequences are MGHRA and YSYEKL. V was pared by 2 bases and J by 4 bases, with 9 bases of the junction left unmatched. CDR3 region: CASSQPGRRGADTQYF. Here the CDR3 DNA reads TGCGCCAGCAGCCAACCGGGACGACGGGGGGCAGATACGCAGTATTTT.

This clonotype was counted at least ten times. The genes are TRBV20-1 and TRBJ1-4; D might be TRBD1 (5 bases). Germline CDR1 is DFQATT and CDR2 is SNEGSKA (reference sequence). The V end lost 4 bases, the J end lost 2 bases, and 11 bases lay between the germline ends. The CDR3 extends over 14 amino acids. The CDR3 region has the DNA TGCAGTGCTAAGAAGGGGAGTACTAATGAAAAACTGTTTTTT. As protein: CSAKKGSTNEKLFF.

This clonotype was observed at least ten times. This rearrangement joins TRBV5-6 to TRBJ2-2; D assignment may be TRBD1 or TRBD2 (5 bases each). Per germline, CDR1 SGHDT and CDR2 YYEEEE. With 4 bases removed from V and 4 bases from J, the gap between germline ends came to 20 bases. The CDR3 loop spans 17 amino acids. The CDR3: CASSRGTEPRRTGELFF. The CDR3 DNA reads TGTGCCAGCAGCCGAGGGACCGAACCCCGGCGCACCGGGGAGCTGTTTTTT.

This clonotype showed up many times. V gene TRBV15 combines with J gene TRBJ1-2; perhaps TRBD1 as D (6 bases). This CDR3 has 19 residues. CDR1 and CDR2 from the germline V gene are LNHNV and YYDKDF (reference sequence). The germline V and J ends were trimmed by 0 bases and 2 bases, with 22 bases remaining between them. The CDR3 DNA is TGTGCCACCAGCAGAGATCCGGGGGCGGCTCTCTCAGCCAACTATGGCTACACCTTC. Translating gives CATSRDPGAALSANYGYTF.

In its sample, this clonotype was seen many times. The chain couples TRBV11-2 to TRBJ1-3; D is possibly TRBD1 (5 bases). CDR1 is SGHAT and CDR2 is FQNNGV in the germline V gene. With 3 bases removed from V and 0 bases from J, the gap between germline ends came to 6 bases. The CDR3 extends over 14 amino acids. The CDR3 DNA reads TGTGCCAGCAGCTTCGACAGCTCTGGAAACACCATATATTTT. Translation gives CASSFDSSGNTIYF.

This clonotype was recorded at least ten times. The DNA of the CDR3 is TGTGCCACCACGGGACACAGCCAAGAGACCCAGTACTTC. This codes for CATTGHSQETQYF. The chain couples TRBV27 to TRBJ2-5; D may be TRBD1 (6 bases). The CDR3 sequence is 13 residues long. In germline, CDR1 is MNHEY, CDR2 SMNVEV (reference sequence). Trimming pared 10 bases from V and 1 base from J, leaving 13 bases between.

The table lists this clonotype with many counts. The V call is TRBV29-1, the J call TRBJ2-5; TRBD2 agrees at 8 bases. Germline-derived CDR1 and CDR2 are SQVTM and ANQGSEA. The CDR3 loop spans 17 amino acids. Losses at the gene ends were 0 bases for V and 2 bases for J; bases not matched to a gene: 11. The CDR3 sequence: CSVEDLAGGSLQETQYF. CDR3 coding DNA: TGCAGCGTTGAAGATCTGGCGGGGGGCTCGTTACAAGAGACCCAGTACTTC.

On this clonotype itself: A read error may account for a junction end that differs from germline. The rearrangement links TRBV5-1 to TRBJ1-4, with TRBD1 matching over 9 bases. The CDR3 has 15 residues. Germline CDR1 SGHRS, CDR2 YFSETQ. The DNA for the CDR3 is TGCGCCAACAGCAAACGACAGGGGGTGGATGAAAAACTGTTTTTT. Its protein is CANSKRQGVDEKLFF.

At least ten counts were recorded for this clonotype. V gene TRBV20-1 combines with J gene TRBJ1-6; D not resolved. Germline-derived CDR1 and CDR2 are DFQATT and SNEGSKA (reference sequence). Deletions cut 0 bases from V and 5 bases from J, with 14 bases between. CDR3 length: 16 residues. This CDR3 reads CSARDMGWANNSPLHF. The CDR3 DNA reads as TGCAGTGCTAGAGATATGGGTTGGGCTAATAATTCACCCCTCCACTTT.

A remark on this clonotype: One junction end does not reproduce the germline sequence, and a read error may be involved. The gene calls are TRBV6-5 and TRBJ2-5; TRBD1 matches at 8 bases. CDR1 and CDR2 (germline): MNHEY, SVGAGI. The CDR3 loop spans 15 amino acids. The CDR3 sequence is CASRLPTGDQETQYF. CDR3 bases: TGTGCCAGCAGGCTACCGACAGGGGACCAAGAGACCCAGTACTTT.

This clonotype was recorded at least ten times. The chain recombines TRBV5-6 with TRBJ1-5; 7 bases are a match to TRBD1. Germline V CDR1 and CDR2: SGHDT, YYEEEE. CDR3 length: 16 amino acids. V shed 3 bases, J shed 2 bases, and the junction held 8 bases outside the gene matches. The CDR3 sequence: CASSYRTGFGNQPQHF. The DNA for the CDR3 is TGTGCCAGCAGCTATCGGACAGGTTTCGGCAATCAGCCCCAGCATTTT.

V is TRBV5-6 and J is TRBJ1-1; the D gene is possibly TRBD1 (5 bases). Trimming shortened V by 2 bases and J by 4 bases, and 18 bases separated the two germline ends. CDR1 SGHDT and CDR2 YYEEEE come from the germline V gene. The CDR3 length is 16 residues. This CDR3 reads CASSLGFDSFGTEAFF. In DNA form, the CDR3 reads TGTGCCAGCAGCTTAGGATTCGACAGTTTTGGCACTGAAGCTTTCTTT.

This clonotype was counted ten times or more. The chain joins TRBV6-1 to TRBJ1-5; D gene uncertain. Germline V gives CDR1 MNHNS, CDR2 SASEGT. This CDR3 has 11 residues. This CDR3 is CAVGTGQPQHF. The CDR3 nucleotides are TGTGCAGTAGGAACCGGCCAGCCCCAGCATTTT.

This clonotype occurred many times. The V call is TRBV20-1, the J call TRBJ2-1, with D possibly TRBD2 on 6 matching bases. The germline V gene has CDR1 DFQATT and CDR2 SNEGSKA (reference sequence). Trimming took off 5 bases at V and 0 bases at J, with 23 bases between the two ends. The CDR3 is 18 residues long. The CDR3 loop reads CSASGRYSGLLSYNEQFF. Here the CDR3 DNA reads TGCAGTGCTTCGGGGAGGTATAGCGGCTTACTCTCCTACAATGAGCAGTTCTTC.

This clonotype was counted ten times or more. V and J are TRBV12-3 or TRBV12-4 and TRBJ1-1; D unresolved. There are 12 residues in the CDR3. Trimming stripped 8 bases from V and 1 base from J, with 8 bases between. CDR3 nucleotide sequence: TGTGCCAGCTTAAGGGAGAACACTGAAGCTTTCTTT. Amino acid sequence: CASLRENTEAFF.